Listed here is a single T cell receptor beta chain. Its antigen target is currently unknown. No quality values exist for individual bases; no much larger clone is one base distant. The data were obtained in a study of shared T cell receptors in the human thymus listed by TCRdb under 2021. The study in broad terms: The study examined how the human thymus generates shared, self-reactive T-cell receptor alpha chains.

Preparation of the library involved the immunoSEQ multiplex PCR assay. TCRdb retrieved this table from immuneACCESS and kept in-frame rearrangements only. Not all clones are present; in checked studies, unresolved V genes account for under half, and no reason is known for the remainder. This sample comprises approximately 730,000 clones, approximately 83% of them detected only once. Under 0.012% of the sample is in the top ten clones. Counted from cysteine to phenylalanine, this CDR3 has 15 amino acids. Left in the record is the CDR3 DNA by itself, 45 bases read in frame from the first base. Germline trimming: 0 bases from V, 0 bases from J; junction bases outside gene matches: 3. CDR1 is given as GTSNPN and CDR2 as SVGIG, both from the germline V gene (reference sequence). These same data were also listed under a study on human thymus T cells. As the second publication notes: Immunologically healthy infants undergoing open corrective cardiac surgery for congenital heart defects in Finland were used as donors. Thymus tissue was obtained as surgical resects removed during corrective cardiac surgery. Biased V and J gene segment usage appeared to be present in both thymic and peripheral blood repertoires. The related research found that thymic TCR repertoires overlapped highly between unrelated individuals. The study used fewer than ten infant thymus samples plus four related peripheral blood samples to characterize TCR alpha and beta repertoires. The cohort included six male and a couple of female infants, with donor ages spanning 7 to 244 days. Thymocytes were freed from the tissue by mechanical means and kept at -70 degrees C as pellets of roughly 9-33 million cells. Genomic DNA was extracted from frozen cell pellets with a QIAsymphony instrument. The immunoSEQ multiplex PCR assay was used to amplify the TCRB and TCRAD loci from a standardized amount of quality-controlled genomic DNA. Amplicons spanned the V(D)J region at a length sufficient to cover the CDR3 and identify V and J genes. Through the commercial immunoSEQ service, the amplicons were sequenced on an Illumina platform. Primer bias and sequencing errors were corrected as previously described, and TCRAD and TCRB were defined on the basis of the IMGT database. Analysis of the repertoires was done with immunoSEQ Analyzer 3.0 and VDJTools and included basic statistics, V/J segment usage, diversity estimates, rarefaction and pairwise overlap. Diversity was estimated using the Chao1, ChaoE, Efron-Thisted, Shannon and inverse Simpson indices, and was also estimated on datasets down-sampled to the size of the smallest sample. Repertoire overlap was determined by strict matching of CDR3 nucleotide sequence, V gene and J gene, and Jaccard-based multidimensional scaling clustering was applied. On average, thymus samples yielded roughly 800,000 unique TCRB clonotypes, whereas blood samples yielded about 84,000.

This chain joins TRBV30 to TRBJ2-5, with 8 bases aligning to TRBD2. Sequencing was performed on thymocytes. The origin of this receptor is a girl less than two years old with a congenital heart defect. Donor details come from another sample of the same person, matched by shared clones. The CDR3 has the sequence CAWSVQRGNQETQYF. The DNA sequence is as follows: TGTGCCTGGAGTGTCCAGCGGGGGAACCAAGAGACCCAGTACTTC.